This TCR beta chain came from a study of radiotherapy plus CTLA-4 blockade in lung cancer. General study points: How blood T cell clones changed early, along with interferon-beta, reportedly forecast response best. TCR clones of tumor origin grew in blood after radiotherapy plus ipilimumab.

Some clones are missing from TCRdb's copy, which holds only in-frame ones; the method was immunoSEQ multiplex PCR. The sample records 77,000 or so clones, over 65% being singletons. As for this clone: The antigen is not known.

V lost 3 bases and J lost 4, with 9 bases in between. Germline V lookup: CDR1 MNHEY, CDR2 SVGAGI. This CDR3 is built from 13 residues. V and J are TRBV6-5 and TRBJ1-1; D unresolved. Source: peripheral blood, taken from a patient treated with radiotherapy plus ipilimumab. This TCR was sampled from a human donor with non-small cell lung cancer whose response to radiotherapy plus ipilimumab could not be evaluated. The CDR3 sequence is CASSYREATEAFF. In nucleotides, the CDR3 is TGTGCCAGCAGTTATCGGGAGGCCACTGAAGCTTTCTTT.